This TCR beta chain was documented in a study of shared clonotypes between healthy human individuals. Study results and limitations: The genetic and exposure-history diversity represented was limited by few donors.

Assay runs were performed at deep level. The authors sequenced unsorted PBMC DNA on ten immunoSEQ deep assay plates. Data came from immunoSEQ multiplex PCR; TCRdb stores just in-frame clones and leaves some out. Among some 480,000 clones listed, 79% were seen once. This clone appeared a single time. The antigen remains unidentified. This CDR3 has 19 amino acids. Trimming shortened V by 2 bases and J by 1 base, and 21 bases separated the two germline ends. Germline-derived CDR1 and CDR2 are MNHEY and SMNVEV (reference sequence). The chain is built from TRBV27 and TRBJ1-3; D call uncertain. The clonotype comes from a woman aged 40 to 55 in good health. Some clones in this sample may be carry-over from other donors' samples. The sample comprised PBMCs. This CDR3 reads CASSLTPPVLLGSGNTIYF. CDR3 nucleotides: TGTGCCAGCAGTTTAACCCCACCCGTGCTGCTTGGGTCTGGAAACACCATATATTTT.